These T cell receptor beta chains were read from a single sample in a study of shared clonotypes between healthy human individuals. The table came from immunoSEQ multiplex PCR; TCRdb's copy has only in-frame clones and leaves some out. Found here are millions of clones, less than 95% of them singletons; the top ten hold approximately 1.2%. Sample: naive CD8+ T cells sorted from blood. The receptors here all came from a man between 18 and 29 years old in good health. CDR3s leave out the opening cysteine and the closing phenylalanine or tryptophan. The D gene is left open where the match is weak.

V gene: TRBV7-9
D gene: NA
CDR3 length: 12
CDR3 protein: ASSGDTNTGELF

V gene: TRBV7-9
D gene: TRBD1
CDR3 length: 13
CDR3 protein: ASSLRPGGVYEQY

V gene: TRBV6-5
D gene: NA
CDR3 length: 12
CDR3 protein: ATSEGINTGELF

V gene: TRBV6-6
D gene: TRBD1
CDR3 length: 12
CDR3 protein: ASSSGQGLDEQY

V gene: TRBV5-6
D gene: NA
CDR3 length: 11
CDR3 protein: ASRDLVGTEAF

V gene: TRBV12-5
D gene: NA
CDR3 length: 11
CDR3 protein: ASGDSSSYEQY

V gene: TRBV29-1
D gene: TRBD1
CDR3 length: 13
CDR3 protein: SVGTGGFFTGELF

V gene: TRBV7-3
D gene: NA
CDR3 length: 13
CDR3 protein: ASSLIGGTYNEQF

V gene: TRBV28
D gene: NA
CDR3 length: 13
CDR3 protein: ASTPLGPSADGYT

V gene: TRBV28
D gene: NA
CDR3 length: 12
CDR3 protein: ASSLTGGTDTQY

V gene: TRBV19
D gene: NA
CDR3 length: 14
CDR3 protein: ASSIAPRTGTDTQY

V gene: TRBV7-2
D gene: NA
CDR3 length: 12
CDR3 protein: ASSPNVGLNEQF

V gene: TRBV4-1
D gene: NA
CDR3 length: 11
CDR3 protein: ASSQDWGYEQY

V gene: TRBV19
D gene: NA
CDR3 length: 12
CDR3 protein: ASSWASGYNEQF

V gene: TRBV9
D gene: NA
CDR3 length: 14
CDR3 protein: ASSVVGEMGHNEQF

V gene: TRBV7-9
D gene: TRBD2
CDR3 length: 13
CDR3 protein: ASSTSLALPDTQY

V gene: TRBV5-1
D gene: NA
CDR3 length: 11
CDR3 protein: ASSLGPEGEQY

V gene: TRBV27
D gene: TRBD1
CDR3 length: 12
CDR3 protein: ASADRGSGNEQF

V gene: TRBV4-3
D gene: TRBD1
CDR3 length: 15
CDR3 protein: ASSQESGTGVLSEQY

V gene: TRBV14
D gene: NA
CDR3 length: 11
CDR3 protein: ASSQVGVDEQY

V gene: TRBV28
D gene: TRBD2
CDR3 length: 13
CDR3 protein: ASSSTSGGLYEQY

V gene: TRBV6-5
D gene: NA
CDR3 length: 12
CDR3 protein: ASSYNEVSYEQY

V gene: TRBV6-5
D gene: TRBD2
CDR3 length: 12
CDR3 protein: ASSYVTSGVEQF

V gene: TRBV4-3
D gene: TRBD1
CDR3 length: 13
CDR3 protein: ASSQSTGEAYGYT

V gene: TRBV6-5
D gene: NA
CDR3 length: 11
CDR3 protein: ASSFDAGTEAF

V gene: TRBV28
D gene: NA
CDR3 length: 12
CDR3 protein: ASTFGPAGDTQY

V gene: TRBV21-1
D gene: NA
CDR3 length: 15
CDR3 protein: ASSKEPLAICYNEQF

V gene: TRBV5-6
D gene: NA
CDR3 length: 11
CDR3 protein: ASSLPQSYEQY

V gene: TRBV7-9
D gene: TRBD1
CDR3 length: 14
CDR3 protein: ASSSTGVEVWFEQY

V gene: TRBV7-9
D gene: TRBD2
CDR3 length: 15
CDR3 protein: ASLRALAGLAKNIQY

V gene: TRBV6-1
D gene: NA
CDR3 length: 9
CDR3 protein: ATHSNTEAF

V gene: TRBV6-1
D gene: NA
CDR3 length: 13
CDR3 protein: ASSDVRVAGNTIY

V gene: TRBV28
D gene: TRBD1
CDR3 length: 12
CDR3 protein: ASSRTGGFSPLH

V gene: TRBV7-9
D gene: TRBD2
CDR3 length: 11
CDR3 protein: ASSMGLADEQY

V gene: TRBV7-7
D gene: TRBD2
CDR3 length: 16
CDR3 protein: ASSPASPYTSGEETQY

V gene: TRBV28
D gene: NA
CDR3 length: 14
CDR3 protein: ASSFGGGWNTGELF

V gene: TRBV27
D gene: TRBD2
CDR3 length: 12
CDR3 protein: ASRGLAEVYEQY

V gene: TRBV7-9
D gene: TRBD1
CDR3 length: 10
CDR3 protein: ASRQGDQPQH

V gene: TRBV7-9
D gene: TRBD1
CDR3 length: 17
CDR3 protein: ASRLPRGSRTGSDTEAF

V gene: TRBV21-1
D gene: NA
CDR3 length: 13
CDR3 protein: ASSNLGLCGYEQY

V gene: TRBV7-9
D gene: TRBD1
CDR3 length: 13
CDR3 protein: ASSLSGQGSDGYT

V gene: TRBV9
D gene: NA
CDR3 length: 13
CDR3 protein: ASSGVVGDSTEAF

V gene: TRBV6-6
D gene: NA
CDR3 length: 12
CDR3 protein: ASSYSWGAGELF

V gene: TRBV21-1
D gene: NA
CDR3 length: 12
CDR3 protein: ASSKSQGGGEQY

V gene: TRBV29-1
D gene: NA
CDR3 length: 8
CDR3 protein: SVVDGEAF

V gene: TRBV9
D gene: NA
CDR3 length: 13
CDR3 protein: ASSAYSVSTDTQY

V gene: TRBV6-5
D gene: NA
CDR3 length: 12
CDR3 protein: ASSYTGMSGEQY

V gene: TRBV11-2
D gene: NA
CDR3 length: 13
CDR3 protein: ASSLSGAGNQPQH